This T cell receptor (beta chain) is from a study of blood T cell repertoires in COVID-19. Profiling relied on immunoSEQ multiplex PCR, and the TCRdb table lists in-frame clones only, not all of them. Of under 350,000 clones listed, around 85% were seen once; the top ten hold around 10%. The CDR3 has 17 residues. Germline CDR1 is LGHDT and CDR2 is YNNKEL (reference sequence). Trimming took 4 bases from V and 0 from J, leaving 16 bases between them. Sample: peripheral blood. The chain is built from TRBV3-1 (or the pseudogene TRBV3-2) and TRBJ1-3, with D unresolved. The receptor was derived from a woman aged 70-85 years with acute or convalescent COVID-19. DNA of the CDR3: TGTGCCAGCAGCCCGGGAAGGACGGCCTACTCTGGAAACACCATATATTTT. It codes for CASSPGRTAYSGNTIYF.